What follows are 9 T cell receptor beta chains derived from one specimen sequenced in a study of T cell responses to AZD1222 COVID-19 vaccine. Clones were read by immunoSEQ multiplex PCR, and TCRdb kept only the in-frame ones, dropping some. Among approximately 140,000 clones, approximately 92% were seen once, and the ten largest hold 2.5% to 3.5%. Sequencing used peripheral blood, obtained 28 days after the second AZD1222 dose. The source is an adult who received the AZD1222 COVID-19 vaccine.

This clone was detected once. This chain uses TRBV4-3 with TRBJ1-4; D is unresolved. The CDR3 is made up of 19 amino acids. V was clipped by 0 bases and J by 0 bases, with 17 bases between them. CDR1 LGHNA and CDR2 YSLEER come from the germline V gene. The CDR3: CASSQEAPRSPATNEKLFF. The CDR3 DNA sequence: TGCGCCAGCAGCCAAGAGGCCCCCCGGAGCCCTGCAACTAATGAAAAACTGTTTTTT.

This sequence joins TRBV18 and TRBJ1-2; 8 nucleotides line up with TRBD1. This CDR3 comprises 15 residues. The trim removed 3 bases at V and 0 bases at J, leaving 3 bases unmatched. Germline values: CDR1 KGHSH, CDR2 LQKENI. The CDR3 reads CASSPGTGTNYGYTF. The DNA for the CDR3 is TGTGCCAGCTCACCCGGGACAGGAACTAACTATGGCTACACCTTC.

V gene TRBV6-5 combines with J gene TRBJ1-2; 9 bases are shared with TRBD1. Germline CDR1 and CDR2: MNHEY and SVGAGI. V shed 6 bases and J 5 bases; nucleotides not matched to a gene: 7. The CDR3 loop spans 14 amino acids. CDR3 residues: CASRDRGFRYGYTF. In DNA form, the CDR3 reads TGTGCCAGCAGGGACAGGGGATTTCGGTATGGCTACACCTTC.

J is TRBJ1-1 and V is TRBV19; 8 nucleotides agree with TRBD1. The CDR3 loop spans 17 amino acids. Germline V gives CDR1 LNHDA, CDR2 SQIVND (reference sequence). Trimming cost V 3 bases and J 4 bases; bases outside gene matches: 13. In DNA, the CDR3 is TGTGCCAGTAGTATCCAGGGGGCGCAACCAGGGGCCACTGAAGCTTTCTTT. Its protein is CASSIQGAQPGATEAFF.

This clone was found once. The chain carries TRBV7-2 and TRBJ2-2, with D possibly being TRBD1 (6 bases). V lost 5 bases, J lost 3 bases, and 10 bases lay in between. There are 14 residues in the CDR3. Looked up from germline, CDR1 is SGHTA and CDR2 is FQGNSA. The CDR3 DNA is TGTGCCAGCAGCATAACAGGGTACACCGGGGAGCTGTTTTTT. Encoded protein: CASSITGYTGELFF.

The V and J genes are TRBV27 and TRBJ2-5; D is uncertain. CDR1 is MNHEY and CDR2 is SMNVEV in the germline V gene (reference sequence). The CDR3 is made up of 14 amino acids. The ends were cut back, 2 bases at V and 1 base at J, with 8 bases in the middle. This chain's CDR3 is CASSLGGIQETQYF. The CDR3 nucleotides read TGTGCCAGCAGTTTAGGTGGGATCCAAGAGACCCAGTACTTC.

This chain joins TRBV7-8 and TRBJ1-2; 10 bases are shared with TRBD1. With 3 bases clipped from V and 4 bases from J, the junction kept 2 bases outside the gene matches. CDR1 and CDR2 (germline): SGHVS, FQNEAQ. The CDR3 extends over 14 amino acids. Written as DNA, the CDR3 is TGTGCCAGCAGCTTTTGGGACAGGGGCTATGGCTACACCTTC. Translation: CASSFWDRGYGYTF.

The rearrangement links TRBV15 to TRBJ1-5; 7 bases align to TRBD1. Trimming took 0 bases from V and 0 from J; bases not matched to a gene: 11. CDR1 and CDR2 (germline): LNHNV, YYDKDF (reference sequence). The CDR3 is 19 amino acids. The CDR3 bases are TGTGCCACCAGCAGAGATCCGACCAGGGGGGAGTATAGCAATCAGCCCCAGCATTTT. Encoded protein: CATSRDPTRGEYSNQPQHF.

This clone occurred once. The rearrangement links TRBV7-2 to TRBJ1-5; D perhaps matches TRBD1 (6 bases). Trimming cost V 5 bases and J 7 bases, with 15 bases left between them. Germline CDR1 and CDR2: SGHTA and FQGNSA. The CDR3 has 14 amino acids. The CDR3 coding sequence is TGTGCCAGCAGCCTCCGGGCAGGGGAACAGCCCCAGCATTTT. It encodes CASSLRAGEQPQHF.